One and the same sample provided the 5 T cell receptor beta chains below, sequenced in a study of blood T cell repertoires in COVID-19. TCRdb keeps only in-frame clones here, not all; method: immunoSEQ multiplex PCR. The sample gives a few hundred thousand clones, around nine tenths of which show up once; over 2% is in the top ten. The material sequenced was PBMCs or T cells enriched from blood (not recorded which). These receptors came from a woman aged 60-70 years in a cohort exposed to, infected with or recovered from COVID-19 (not recorded which).

The V and J genes are TRBV2 and TRBJ2-1; D is uncertain. V lost 3 bases, J lost 10 bases, and 13 bases lay in between. Germline assignment: CDR1 SNHLY and CDR2 FYNNEI. The CDR3 is 13 residues long. The CDR3 nucleotides are TGTGCCAGCAGTGAGGCCGCAACGAACGAGCAGTTCTTC. Translated, it gives CASSEAATNEQFF.

The V and J genes are TRBV30 and TRBJ1-6, with D tentatively TRBD1 (6 bases). The germline V gene has CDR1 GTSNPN and CDR2 SVGIG (reference sequence). V was shortened by 0 bases and J by 4 bases, with 10 bases between the two germline ends. The CDR3 is 15 residues long. In DNA, the CDR3 is TGTGCCTGGAGTGTACAGGGCAGATATAATTCACCCCTCCACTTT. This codes for CAWSVQGRYNSPLHF.

This chain joins TRBV6-2 or TRBV6-3 and TRBJ2-7; a weak D match, TRBD2 (6 bases). Germline V gives CDR1 MNHEY, CDR2 SVGEGT. The CDR3 contains 11 residues. Between the trimmed V and J ends, which lost 5 bases and 5 bases, there was a span of 7 bases. CDR3 protein: CASSRRDEQYF. The CDR3 DNA is TGTGCCAGCAGTCGGAGGGACGAGCAGTACTTC.

This clone came up a few times. The rearrangement links TRBV28 to TRBJ2-7, with a weak D call TRBD2 (5 bases). Germline V gene data show CDR1 as MDHEN and CDR2 as SYDVKM. The germline V and J ends were trimmed by 6 bases and 0 bases, with 6 bases remaining between them. The CDR3 covers 12 residues. The CDR3 loop is CASRGSSYEQYF. The CDR3 DNA reads TGTGCCAGCAGGGGGAGCTCCTACGAGCAGTACTTC.

V and J are TRBV9 and TRBJ1-2; no clear D gene. Trimming cost V 8 bases and J 0 bases, with 8 bases left between them. Germline V gene lookup returns CDR1 SGDLS and CDR2 YYNGEE. The CDR3 totals 12 residues. CDR3 protein: CASSPANYGYTF. CDR3 sequence (DNA): TGTGCCAGTAGCCCAGCTAACTATGGCTACACCTTC.